Below are 15 T cell receptor beta chains sequenced from a single sample in a study of cytomegalovirus exposure and HLA in healthy donors. PCR primers comprised 60 Vbeta and 13 Jbeta primers. The method was immunoSEQ multiplex PCR; TCRdb's version includes in-frame clones alone and lacks a portion of them. The sample records around 150,000 clones, approximately 80% being singletons. The material sequenced was PBMCs. These receptors all stem from a woman in her twenties or thirties in good health and CMV-seropositive.

The chain joins TRBV19 to TRBJ2-5; 9 positions agree with TRBD2. The CDR3 length is 16 residues. CDR1 is LNHDA and CDR2 is SQIVND in the germline V gene (reference sequence). V was clipped by 7 bases and J by 1 base; unmatched bases: 10. The CDR3 nucleotides are TGTGCCAGTAATCGCGGGGGGGGTCTCTTCCAAGAGACCCAGTACTTC. It translates to CASNRGGGLFQETQYF.

This clone turned up a few times. The chain joins TRBV6-1 to TRBJ1-2; D is perhaps TRBD1 (6 bases). Germline V gives CDR1 MNHNS, CDR2 SASEGT. The CDR3 has 13 residues. Trimming pared 5 bases from V and 4 bases from J, leaving 11 bases between. The DNA for the CDR3 is TGTGCCAGCAGTCCCGGACAGATCTATGGCTACACCTTC. Its protein is CASSPGQIYGYTF.

The sample holds one count of this clone. The chain carries TRBV5-6 and TRBJ1-1; 8 bases match TRBD1. The germline gives CDR1 SGHDT, CDR2 YYEEEE. CDR3 size: 15 residues. With 3 bases clipped from V and 4 bases from J, the junction kept 8 bases outside the gene matches. In DNA, the CDR3 is TGTGCCAGCAGCTCCCCGGACAGGGATTTCACTGAAGCTTTCTTT. Amino acids: CASSSPDRDFTEAFF.

This clone has just one count. The J gene is TRBJ1-5, the V gene TRBV28, with TRBD1 matching 7 bases. The germline V gene encodes CDR1 MDHEN and CDR2 SYDVKM. V lost 2 bases to trimming and J lost 3 bases; unmatched junction nucleotides: 10. This CDR3 has 17 amino acids. The CDR3 is CASSLRTGDRYNQPQHF. The CDR3 nucleotides are TGTGCCAGCAGTTTACGTACAGGGGATCGGTACAATCAGCCCCAGCATTTT.

A word on this clone: The junction departs from germline at one end; a sequencing error may be responsible. The rearrangement uses TRBV7-9 and TRBJ1-2, with 8 bases that match TRBD1. The CDR3 length is 12 residues. CDR1 is SEHNR, CDR2 FQNEAQ, per germline (reference sequence). CDR3 sequence (DNA): TGTGCCAGCAGCGCCTCCCCGGGACAGGATGCCTTC. Its translation: CASSASPGQDAF.

V gene TRBV9 combines with J gene TRBJ2-1; 12 bases fit TRBD2. The V and J ends lost 0 bases and 10 bases, in that order; junction bases with no gene match: 5. The CDR3 runs 15 residues. Germline V gene lookup returns CDR1 SGDLS and CDR2 YYNGEE. The CDR3 bases are TGTGCCAGCAGCGTAGCTAGCGGGGGGGCTGGAGAGCAGTTCTTC. Its protein product is CASSVASGGAGEQFF.

The chain is built from TRBV30 and TRBJ1-2; 8 bases agree with TRBD1. Losses at the gene ends were 2 bases for V and 5 bases for J; bases not matched to a gene: 13. The germline CDR1 and CDR2 sequences are GTSNPN and SVGIG (reference sequence). This CDR3 comprises 16 residues. This CDR3 is CAWSLTPQGVGYGYTF. In DNA, the CDR3 is TGTGCCTGGAGTTTAACTCCACAGGGGGTTGGGTATGGCTACACCTTC.

V is TRBV20-1 and J is TRBJ2-5, with D tentatively TRBD1 (6 bases). The V gene lost 8 bases and the J gene lost 11 bases, with 18 bases spanning the gap. Per germline, CDR1 DFQATT and CDR2 SNEGSKA (reference sequence). The CDR3 runs 11 residues. The CDR3 is CSPLGGSEQYF. As DNA, the CDR3 is TGCAGTCCTCTAGGGGGAAGTGAGCAGTACTTC.

The chain uses TRBV28 and TRBJ2-5; 16 positions match TRBD2. Germline assignment: CDR1 MDHEN and CDR2 SYDVKM. The CDR3 contains 16 residues. With V trimmed by 5 bases and J by 5 bases, 5 bases remained unmatched. CDR3 bases: TGTGCCAGCAGTCAGGGACTAGCGGGGGGGATGGAGACCCAGTACTTC. Its translation is CASSQGLAGGMETQYF.

This clone was counted a single time. The chain uses TRBV6-6 and TRBJ2-7; 7 bases match TRBD2. CDR1 and CDR2 from the germline V gene are MNHNY and SVGAGI (reference sequence). V lost 9 bases to trimming and J lost 3 bases; unmatched junction nucleotides: 5. The length of the CDR3 is 12 residues. This CDR3 is CASGRGDYEQYF. CDR3 nucleotide sequence: TGTGCCAGTGGCCGGGGGGACTACGAGCAGTACTTC.

V usage is TRBV7-2 and J usage is TRBJ2-5; D might be TRBD2 (5 bases). Germline lookup yields CDR1 SGHTA and CDR2 FQGNSA. Trimming removed 5 bases at V and 2 bases at J, with 15 bases between. The CDR3 extends over 15 amino acids. CDR3 amino acids: CASSPKGGPQETQYF. The CDR3 DNA is TGTGCCAGCAGCCCCAAAGGAGGACCTCAAGAGACCCAGTACTTC.

V usage is TRBV15 and J usage is TRBJ2-7; 13 positions match TRBD2. Trimming at V came to 3 bases and at J to 2 bases, leaving 4 bases not matched to a gene. The CDR3 runs 16 residues. CDR1 is LNHNV and CDR2 is YYDKDF in the germline V gene (reference sequence). For the CDR3, the DNA is TGTGCCACCAGCAGCCGGGGGACTAGCGGGGCCTACGAGCAGTACTTC. Translated, it gives CATSSRGTSGAYEQYF. Based on the CDR3 plus reference TRBV15 and TRBJ2-7, the full variable domain is DAMVIQNPRYQVTQFGKPVTLSCSQTLNHNVMYWYQQKSSQAPKLLFHYYDKDFNNEADTPDNFQSRRPNTSFCFLDIRSPGLGDTAMYLCATSSRGTSGAYEQYFGPGTRLTVT.

As concerns this clone: A junction boundary mismatches the germline segment, possibly from a read error. The genes are TRBV7-9 and TRBJ2-7; tentative D call: TRBD1 (7 bases). The CDR3 spans 14 residues. From germline, CDR1 is SEHNR and CDR2 FQNEAQ (reference sequence). CDR3 nucleotides: TGTTCCAGCAGCTCCGCGGCAGGGGGGTACGAGCAGTACTTC. As protein: CSSSSAAGGYEQYF.

The chain is built from TRBV7-2 and TRBJ2-7; D may be TRBD1 (5 bases). With 6 bases removed from V and 2 bases from J, the gap between germline ends came to 17 bases. The germline gives CDR1 SGHTA, CDR2 FQGNSA. This CDR3 comprises 15 residues. The CDR3 sequence is CASRPRAGMTYEQYF. The CDR3 DNA reads TGTGCCAGCAGGCCACGTGCAGGGATGACCTACGAGCAGTACTTC.

The V call is TRBV7-3, the J call TRBJ2-3; 10 bases agree with TRBD1. V lost 2 bases to trimming and J lost 5 bases; unmatched junction nucleotides: 1. The CDR3 spans 14 residues. Germline CDR1 is SGHTA and CDR2 is FQGTGA. The CDR3 reads CASSLDRGLDTQYF. The CDR3 DNA is TGTGCCAGCAGCTTAGACAGGGGGCTAGATACGCAGTATTTT.